These 28 T cell receptor beta chains came from one sample sequenced in a study of T cell repertoires in cytomegalovirus infection. Their antigen targets remain unknown. TCRdb redid the calling of the reads with MiXCR, one entry per CDR3 protein. The table records 900,000 to 950,000 distinct CDR3 sequences, 31% of them present only once. The starting material was cultured CD8+ T cells from PBMCs, obtained from culture after CMV antigen stimulation. The source of these receptors is a human donor in good health (CMV status not recorded). Some clones in this sample may be carry-over from other donors' samples.

CDR3 sequence (DNA): TGTGCCAGCAGCCAAGTCTATGGGCGCGAAAATTCACCCCTCCACTTT. Residues: CASSQVYGRENSPLHF. The rearrangement joins TRBV14 to TRBJ1-6; D unclear. Germline V gene lookup returns CDR1 SGHDN and CDR2 FVKESK. Deletions cut 1 base from V and 7 bases from J, with 14 bases between. The CDR3 totals 16 residues.

This clonotype has a count of ten or more. The chain recombines TRBV7-8 with TRBJ2-2, with D perhaps given as TRBD1 or TRBD2 (5 bases each). Per the germline V gene, CDR1 is SGHVS and CDR2 is FQNEAQ. V lost 0 bases and J lost 3, with 14 bases in between. The length of the CDR3 is 17 residues. This CDR3 is CASSLARDREYTGELFF. CDR3 sequence (DNA): TGTGCCAGCAGCTTAGCCCGGGACCGCGAATACACCGGGGAGCTGTTTTTT.

V gene TRBV7-9 combines with J gene TRBJ1-2; no clear D. CDR3 length: 14 amino acids. Germline values: CDR1 SEHNR, CDR2 FQNEAQ (reference sequence). The ends were cut back, 5 bases at V and 5 bases at J, with 15 bases in the middle. Here the CDR3 DNA reads TGTGCCAGCAGCCCTACACGAAGGGCGTATGGCTACACCTTC. Translated, it gives CASSPTRRAYGYTF.

This clonotype is a singleton in its sample. V usage is TRBV5-1 and J usage is TRBJ2-1; 7 bases fit TRBD2. V gave up 5 bases and J gave up 2 bases; unmatched junction bases: 10. In germline, CDR1 is SGHRS, CDR2 YFSETQ. CDR3 length: 16 residues. The CDR3 DNA sequence: TGCGCCAGCAGGGGGAGCGGGGCGCAACCCTACAATGAGCAGTTCTTC. Its translation: CASRGSGAQPYNEQFF.

This clonotype was observed a few times. The V call is TRBV4-1, the J call TRBJ1-5; weak D call: TRBD1 (6 bases). From germline, CDR1 is MGHRA and CDR2 YSYEKL. The CDR3 length is 15 residues. Trimming left V 4 bases short and J 0 bases short, with 10 bases between. CDR3 sequence: CASSLQQGSNQPQHF. CDR3 sequence (DNA): TGCGCCAGCAGCCTCCAACAGGGTAGCAATCAGCCCCAGCATTTT.

V usage is TRBV7-9 and J usage is TRBJ1-5; the D is unclear. CDR3 size: 17 residues. Germline CDR1 SEHNR, CDR2 FQNEAQ (reference sequence). The V gene lost 4 bases and the J gene lost 2 bases, with 18 bases spanning the gap. The CDR3 reads CASSSNIGLIGNQPQHF. CDR3 coding DNA: TGTGCCAGCAGCTCCAACATCGGGCTCATAGGCAATCAGCCCCAGCATTTT. Combining the CDR3 with reference TRBV7-9 and TRBJ1-5 gives the whole variable domain DTGVSQNPRHKITKRGQNVTFRCDPISEHNRLYWYRQTLGQGPEFLTYFQNEAQLEKSRLLSDRFSAERPKGSFSTLEIQRTEQGDSAMYLCASSSNIGLIGNQPQHFGDGTRLSIL.

The chain employs TRBV7-2 and TRBJ2-1; 7 bases align to TRBD2. The ends lost 5 bases at V and 4 bases at J; junction bases unmatched: 14. The CDR3 is 17 amino acids. The V gene's germline CDR1 is SGHTA and CDR2 FQGNSA. The CDR3, as DNA: TGTGCCAGCAGCATGTCCCCTGGACTAGAGAAATACAATGAGCAGTTCTTC. As protein: CASSMSPGLEKYNEQFF.

This clonotype was picked up a small number of times. The chain carries TRBV7-6 and TRBJ2-5; TRBD1 might be the D (6 bases). The V end was cut by 5 bases, the J end by 1 base, with 14 bases between. This CDR3 has 15 residues. The germline gives CDR1 SGHVS, CDR2 FNYEAQ. CDR3 nucleotides: TGTGCCAGCAGCCCCGGGGACATTCTCCAAGAGACCCAGTACTTC. Residues: CASSPGDILQETQYF.

CDR3 amino acids: CASSLGGPGTSGGYTQYF. The CDR3 DNA is TGTGCCAGCAGCCTAGGAGGTCCCGGGACTAGCGGGGGATATACGCAGTATTTT. The chain combines TRBV27 with TRBJ2-3, with TRBD2 matching 14 bases. The ends lost 6 bases at V and 7 bases at J; junction bases unmatched: 15. This CDR3 region has 18 residues. The germline V gene has CDR1 MNHEY and CDR2 SMNVEV (reference sequence).

This clonotype came up many times. The gene calls are TRBV7-6 and TRBJ2-1; D not certain. From germline, CDR1 is SGHVS and CDR2 FNYEAQ. The CDR3 length is 16 residues. Trimming took off 0 bases at V and 6 bases at J, with 15 bases between the two ends. The CDR3 region is CASSLAGSLKGNEQFF. In DNA, the CDR3 is TGTGCCAGCAGCTTAGCGGGCAGTCTAAAGGGCAATGAGCAGTTCTTC.

The rearrangement links TRBV5-3 to TRBJ2-5, with D unclear. TRBV5-3 is assigned to the ORF class and has an uncertain function. The CDR3 extends over 13 amino acids. The V gene lost 8 bases and the J gene lost 3 bases, with 14 bases spanning the gap. The DNA of the CDR3 is TGTGCCAGCAGTTATATCACGGAAGAGACCCAGTACTTC. Encoded protein: CASSYITEETQYF.

This clonotype was observed a handful of times. The rearrangement joins TRBV7-6 to TRBJ2-3; a possible D gene is TRBD2 (7 bases). Between the trimmed V and J ends, which lost 1 base and 6 bases, there was a span of 14 bases. This CDR3 is built from 15 residues. From germline, CDR1 is SGHVS and CDR2 FNYEAQ. The CDR3 DNA reads TGTGCCAGCAGCTTAGGGGGAGGGGGTTTGGATACGCAGTATTTT. Residues: CASSLGGGGLDTQYF.

This clonotype was picked up many times. The rearrangement joins TRBV19 to TRBJ2-7; TRBD1 might be the D (5 bases). Trimming pared 3 bases from V and 5 bases from J, leaving 17 bases between. The germline V gene has CDR1 LNHDA and CDR2 SQIVND (reference sequence). The CDR3 is 15 residues long. CDR3 region: CASSIMGRRGDEQYF. The CDR3 DNA follows: TGTGCCAGTAGTATCATGGGGCGACGAGGCGACGAGCAGTACTTC. Variable domain in full (rest from reference TRBV19 and TRBJ2-7): DGGITQSPKYLFRKEGQNVTLSCEQNLNHDAMYWYRQDPGQGLRLIYYSQIVNDFQKGDIAEGYSVSREKKESFPLTVTSAQKNPTAFYLCASSIMGRRGDEQYFGPGTRLTVT.

The genes are TRBV9 and TRBJ1-1; D unclear. The CDR3 has 14 residues. Germline CDR1 reads SGDLS; CDR2 reads YYNGEE. Trimming left V 4 bases short and J 1 base short, with 11 bases between. The CDR3 reads CASSPSQWNTEAFF. CDR3 nucleotides: TGTGCCAGCAGCCCCTCGCAATGGAACACTGAAGCTTTCTTT.

J is TRBJ1-6 and V is TRBV27; perhaps TRBD1 as D (5 bases). Germline V gene data show CDR1 as MNHEY and CDR2 as SMNVEV (reference sequence). Trimming took off 7 bases at V and 7 bases at J, with 17 bases between the two ends. There are 15 residues in the CDR3. As DNA, the CDR3 is TGTGCCAGCACCTTCATCGGGGAGGGGAATTCACCCCTCCACTTT. It is translated as CASTFIGEGNSPLHF.

This clonotype was detected once. The chain is built from TRBV7-9 and TRBJ2-7, with TRBD2 matching over 7 bases. The CDR3 consists of 16 residues. With 4 bases clipped from V and 0 bases from J, the junction kept 9 bases outside the gene matches. Per the germline V gene, CDR1 is SEHNR and CDR2 is FQNEAQ (reference sequence). The CDR3 is CASSCGPAGISYEQYV. CDR3 DNA sequence: TGTGCCAGCAGCTGTGGACCAGCGGGGATCTCCTACGAGCAGTACGTC.

The chain is built from TRBV19 and TRBJ2-2; TRBD2 agrees at 8 bases. From germline, CDR1 is LNHDA and CDR2 SQIVND (reference sequence). There are 13 residues in the CDR3. V gave up 7 bases and J gave up 6 bases; unmatched junction bases: 4. The DNA for the CDR3 is TGTGCCAGTAACGCGGGGGGCCCCGGGGAGCTGTTTTTT. Its translation is CASNAGGPGELFF.

This clonotype was observed a few times. The gene calls are TRBV19 and TRBJ2-6; 7 bases map to TRBD1. J lost 0 bases, V lost 0 bases, and 11 bases had no gene match. Germline V gene lookup returns CDR1 LNHDA and CDR2 SQIVND (reference sequence). This CDR3 contains 20 residues. CDR3 bases: TGTGCCAGTAGTATAGATCCCGCCGACAGGGTAAACTCTGGGGCCAACGTCCTGACTTTC. It specifies CASSIDPADRVNSGANVLTF.

The chain has TRBV10-1 and TRBJ2-4, with 9 bases that match TRBD1. The CDR3 runs to 19 residues. From germline, CDR1 is WNHNN and CDR2 SYGVQD (reference sequence). Trimming cost V 0 bases and J 2 bases; bases outside gene matches: 11. The CDR3 DNA reads TGCGCCAGCAGTGAGTCGATCGGGACAGGGCATAGTACCAAAAACATTCAGTACTTC. It is translated as CASSESIGTGHSTKNIQYF.

In its sample, this clonotype was seen many times. V usage is TRBV7-2 and J usage is TRBJ2-2; 7 nucleotides line up with TRBD1. Losses at the gene ends were 3 bases for V and 7 bases for J; bases not matched to a gene: 14. The CDR3 is 17 residues long. Germline values: CDR1 SGHTA, CDR2 FQGNSA. The CDR3 DNA reads TGTGCCAGCAGCTTTGGACAGGCTTGGGTTATCGACGGGGAGCTGTTTTTT. Protein product: CASSFGQAWVIDGELFF.

The rearrangement links TRBV5-6 to TRBJ2-3; 10 nucleotides line up with TRBD2. CDR3 length: 15 residues. V was clipped by 2 bases and J by 3 bases; unmatched bases: 3. Germline CDR1 is SGHDT and CDR2 is YYEEEE. CDR3 bases: TGTGCCAGCAGCTTTTGGACTAGCGGTACAGATACGCAGTATTTT. Protein product: CASSFWTSGTDTQYF.

As to this clonotype: Germline is not matched at one junction end, which may reflect a read error. CDR3 protein: CCAREAGGSYNEQFF. The CDR3 DNA follows: TGCTGTGCTAGGGAAGCGGGGGGATCCTACAATGAGCAGTTCTTC. This chain links TRBV20-1 with TRBJ2-1, with 9 positions matching TRBD2. The CDR3 is 15 amino acids. From germline, CDR1 is DFQATT and CDR2 SNEGSKA (reference sequence).

The CDR3 loop reads CASSSGQGRGADTQYF. The CDR3 DNA is TGTGCCAGCAGCTCGGGACAGGGTAGGGGGGCAGATACGCAGTATTTT. V is TRBV7-9 and J is TRBJ2-3; TRBD1 matches 9 bases. The CDR3 contains 16 residues. The germline V gene has CDR1 SEHNR and CDR2 FQNEAQ (reference sequence). J was trimmed by 4 bases and V by 4 bases; bases with no gene match: 9.

The V gene is TRBV29-1, the J gene TRBJ2-2; no definite D call. The germline V gene encodes CDR1 SQVTM and CDR2 ANQGSEA. Trimming left V 6 bases short and J 4 bases short, with 15 bases between. CDR3 length: 14 amino acids. CDR3 nucleotide sequence: TGCAGCGTGGAGTTCCCCGCGATCACCGGGGAGCTGTTTTTT. It translates to CSVEFPAITGELFF.

This chain uses TRBV7-6 with TRBJ2-2; TRBD1 or TRBD2 may be the D gene (5 bases each). V gave up 5 bases and J gave up 8 bases, with 24 bases separating them. This CDR3 has 17 amino acids. Germline values: CDR1 SGHVS, CDR2 FNYEAQ. The CDR3 nucleotides are TGTGCCAGCAGCGCCTACAGGAAGGCGGGCCAACCGGGGGAGCTGTTTTTT. Translated, it gives CASSAYRKAGQPGELFF.

The genes are TRBV27 and TRBJ1-2, with 11 nucleotides matching TRBD1. Germline V gene data show CDR1 as MNHEY and CDR2 as SMNVEV (reference sequence). The trim removed 2 bases at V and 6 bases at J, leaving 5 bases unmatched. The length of the CDR3 is 15 residues. DNA of the CDR3: TGTGCCAGCAGTTTAGAGGACAGGGGGCTTCATGGCTACACCTTC. It codes for CASSLEDRGLHGYTF.

The chain combines TRBV7-8 with TRBJ2-5, with D hard to call. This CDR3 comprises 14 residues. V was shortened by 1 base and J by 1 base, with 7 bases between the two germline ends. In germline, CDR1 is SGHVS, CDR2 FQNEAQ. The CDR3 DNA is TGTGCCAGCAGCTTAGATTACAGCCAAGAGACCCAGTACTTC. Its protein product is CASSLDYSQETQYF.

V and J are TRBV28 and TRBJ2-7, with 10 bases fitting TRBD1. The CDR3 has 15 residues. Trimming removed 6 bases from V and 4 bases from J; junction bases left unmatched: 9. CDR1 is MDHEN and CDR2 is SYDVKM in the germline V gene. For the CDR3, the DNA is TGTGCCAGCAGCCCGTTGGGGACAGGGGAATACGAGCAGTACGTC. Translation gives CASSPLGTGEYEQYV.